This T cell receptor beta chain is from a study of cytomegalovirus exposure and HLA in healthy donors. Study as a whole: Counted in an early data release were 65 million to 100 million unique TCRs from HLA-typed donors. Of around 410 genotyped donors, 75% to 90% grouped in the Caucasian-associated ancestry cluster. Study results and limitations: In vitro checks showed that a few CMV-associated chains really do target CMV antigens.

Likely unrecorded immune exposures existed in these nominally healthy donors. The PCR employed 60 Vbeta primers together with 13 Jbeta primers. Using immunoSEQ multiplex PCR, the repertoire was profiled, and TCRdb retains in-frame clones only, with some absent. The table lists 76,000 or so clones, 73% of them singletons. Germline assignment: CDR1 LNHDA and CDR2 SQIVND (reference sequence). V lost 6 bases and J lost 4; bases outside the gene matches: 5. This CDR3 has 14 residues. Notes on this clone: Its antigen is currently unknown. Other DNA sequences in the same sample also yield this CDR3.

The rearrangement joins TRBV19 to TRBJ2-3; 9 positions match TRBD1. This receptor was taken from a woman in her thirties or forties in good health and CMV-seropositive. Source material: PBMCs. The CDR3 coding sequence is TGTGCCAGTAGGCGAACAGGGGGCCCAGATACGCAGTATTTT. Translation: CASRRTGGPDTQYF.